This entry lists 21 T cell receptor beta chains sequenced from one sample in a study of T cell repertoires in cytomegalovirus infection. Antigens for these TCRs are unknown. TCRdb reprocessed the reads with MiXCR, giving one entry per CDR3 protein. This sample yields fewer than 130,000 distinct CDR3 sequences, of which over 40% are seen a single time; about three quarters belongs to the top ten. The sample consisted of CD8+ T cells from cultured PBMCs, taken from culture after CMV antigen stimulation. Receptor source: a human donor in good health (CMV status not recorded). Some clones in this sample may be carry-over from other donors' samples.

The CDR3 nucleotides are TGTGCCAGCAGCCCTAGGACCGTTGTTGCAACTAATGAAAAACTGTTTTTT. It is translated as CASSPRTVVATNEKLFF. The chain is built from TRBV7-9 and TRBJ1-4; D is unresolved. Germline lookup yields CDR1 SEHNR and CDR2 FQNEAQ (reference sequence). V was cut by 5 bases and J by 0 bases, with 16 bases left in between. CDR3 size: 17 residues.

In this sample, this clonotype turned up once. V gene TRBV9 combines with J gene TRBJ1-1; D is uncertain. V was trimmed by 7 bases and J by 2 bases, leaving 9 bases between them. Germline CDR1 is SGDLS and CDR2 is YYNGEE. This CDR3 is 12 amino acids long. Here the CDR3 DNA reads TGTGCCAGCGGTGGAGGCAACACTGAAGCTTTCTTT. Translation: CASGGGNTEAFF.

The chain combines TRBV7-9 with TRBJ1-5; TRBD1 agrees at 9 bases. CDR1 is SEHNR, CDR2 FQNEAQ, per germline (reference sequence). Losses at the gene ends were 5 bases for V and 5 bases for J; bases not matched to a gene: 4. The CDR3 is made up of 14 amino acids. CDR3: CASSGRDRDQPQHF. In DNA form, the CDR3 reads TGTGCCAGCAGCGGACGGGACAGGGATCAGCCCCAGCATTTT. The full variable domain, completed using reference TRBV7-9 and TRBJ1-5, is DTGVSQNPRHKITKRGQNVTFRCDPISEHNRLYWYRQTLGQGPEFLTYFQNEAQLEKSRLLSDRFSAERPKGSFSTLEIQRTEQGDSAMYLCASSGRDRDQPQHFGDGTRLSIL.

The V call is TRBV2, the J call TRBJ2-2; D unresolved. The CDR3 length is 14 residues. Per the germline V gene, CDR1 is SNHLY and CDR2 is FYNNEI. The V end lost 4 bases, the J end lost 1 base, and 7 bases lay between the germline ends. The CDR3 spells CASSANQNTGELFF. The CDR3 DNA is TGTGCCAGCAGTGCGAACCAGAACACCGGGGAGCTGTTTTTT.

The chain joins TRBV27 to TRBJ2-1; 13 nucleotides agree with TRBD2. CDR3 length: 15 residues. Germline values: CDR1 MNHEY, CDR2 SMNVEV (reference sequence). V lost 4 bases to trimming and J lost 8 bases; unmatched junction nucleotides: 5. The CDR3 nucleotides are TGTGCCAGCAGTTATACTAGCGGGGGGGCGGATGAGCAGTTCTTC. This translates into CASSYTSGGADEQFF.

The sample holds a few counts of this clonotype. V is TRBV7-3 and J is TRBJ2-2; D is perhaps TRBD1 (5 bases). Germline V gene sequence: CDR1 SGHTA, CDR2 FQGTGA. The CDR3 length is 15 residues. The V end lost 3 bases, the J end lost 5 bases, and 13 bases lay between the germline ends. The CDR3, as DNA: TGTGCCAGCAGCTTCCATGACAGTCCGACCGGGGAGCTGTTTTTT. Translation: CASSFHDSPTGELFF.

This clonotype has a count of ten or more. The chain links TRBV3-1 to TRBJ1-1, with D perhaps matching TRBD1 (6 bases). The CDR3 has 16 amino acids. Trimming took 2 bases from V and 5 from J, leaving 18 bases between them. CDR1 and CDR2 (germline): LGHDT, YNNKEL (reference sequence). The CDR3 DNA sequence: TGTGCCAGCAGCCAAATCCTCCGGGACATAAGTACTGAAGCTTTCTTT. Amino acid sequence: CASSQILRDISTEAFF. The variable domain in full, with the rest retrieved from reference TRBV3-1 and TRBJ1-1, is DTAVSQTPKYLVTQMGNDKSIKCEQNLGHDTMYWYKQDSKKFLKIMFSYNNKELIINETVPNRFSPKSPDKAHLNLHINSLELGDSAVYFCASSQILRDISTEAFFGQGTRLTVV.

DNA for the CDR3: TGCGCCAGCAGCCAGGGACTAAGTTCACCCCTCCACTTT. This sequence encodes CASSQGLSSPLHF. The J gene is TRBJ1-6, the V gene TRBV4-1, with D perhaps TRBD1 (5 bases). Trimming removed 3 bases at V and 9 bases at J, with 9 bases between. The CDR3 extends over 13 amino acids. In germline, CDR1 is MGHRA, CDR2 YSYEKL.

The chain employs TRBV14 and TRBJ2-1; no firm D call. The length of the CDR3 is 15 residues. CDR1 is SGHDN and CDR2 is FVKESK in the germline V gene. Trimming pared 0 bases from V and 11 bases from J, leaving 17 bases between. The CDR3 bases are TGTGCCAGCAGCCAAGATCCCCGTGACAAGACACAGCAGTTCTTC. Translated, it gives CASSQDPRDKTQQFF.

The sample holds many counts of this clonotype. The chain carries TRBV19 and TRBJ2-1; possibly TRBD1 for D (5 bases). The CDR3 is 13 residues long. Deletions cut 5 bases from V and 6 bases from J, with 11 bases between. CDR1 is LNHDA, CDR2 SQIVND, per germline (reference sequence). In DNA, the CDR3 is TGTGCCAGTAGTGTTCAGGGTCCCAATGAGCAGTTCTTC. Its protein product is CASSVQGPNEQFF.

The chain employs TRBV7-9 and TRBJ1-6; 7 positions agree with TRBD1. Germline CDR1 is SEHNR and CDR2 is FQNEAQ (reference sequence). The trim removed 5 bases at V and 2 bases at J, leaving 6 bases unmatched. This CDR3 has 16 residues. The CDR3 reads CASSITGVTYNSPLHF. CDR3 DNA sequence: TGTGCCAGCAGCATAACAGGGGTAACCTATAATTCACCCCTCCACTTT.

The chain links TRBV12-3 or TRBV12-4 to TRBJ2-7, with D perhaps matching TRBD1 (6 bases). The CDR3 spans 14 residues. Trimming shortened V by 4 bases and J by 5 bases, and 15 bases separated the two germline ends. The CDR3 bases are TGTGCCAGCAGTTCGACAGGATATGACCACGAGCAGTACTTC. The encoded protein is CASSSTGYDHEQYF.

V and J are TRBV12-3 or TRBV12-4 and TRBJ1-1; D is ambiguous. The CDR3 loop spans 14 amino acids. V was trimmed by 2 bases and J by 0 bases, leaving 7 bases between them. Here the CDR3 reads CASSLSPLNTEAFF. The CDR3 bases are TGTGCCAGCAGTTTAAGTCCTTTGAACACTGAAGCTTTCTTT.

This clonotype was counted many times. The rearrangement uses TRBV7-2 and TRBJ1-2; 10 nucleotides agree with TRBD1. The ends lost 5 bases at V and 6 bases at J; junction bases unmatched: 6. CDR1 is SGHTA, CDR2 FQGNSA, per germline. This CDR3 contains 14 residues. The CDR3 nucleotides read TGTGCCAGCAGCACCGACAGGGGGCGGGATGGCTACACCTTC. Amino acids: CASSTDRGRDGYTF.

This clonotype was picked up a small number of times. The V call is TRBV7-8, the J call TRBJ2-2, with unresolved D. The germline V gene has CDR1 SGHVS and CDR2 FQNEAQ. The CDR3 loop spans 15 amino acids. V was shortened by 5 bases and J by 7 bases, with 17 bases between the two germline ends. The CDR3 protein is CASSRRWTFLGELFF. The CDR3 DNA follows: TGTGCCAGCAGCCGGAGATGGACCTTCCTCGGGGAGCTGTTTTTT.

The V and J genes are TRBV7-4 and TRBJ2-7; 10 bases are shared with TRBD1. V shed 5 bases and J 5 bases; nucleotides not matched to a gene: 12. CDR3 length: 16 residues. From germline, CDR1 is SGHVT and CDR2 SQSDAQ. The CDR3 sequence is CASSITEGQGFNEQYF. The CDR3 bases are TGTGCCAGCAGCATCACGGAGGGACAGGGGTTCAACGAGCAGTACTTC.

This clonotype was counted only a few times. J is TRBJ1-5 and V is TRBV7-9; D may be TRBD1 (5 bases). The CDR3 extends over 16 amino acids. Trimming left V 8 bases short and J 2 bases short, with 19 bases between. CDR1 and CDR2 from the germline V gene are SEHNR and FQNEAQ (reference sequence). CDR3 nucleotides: TGTGCCAGCGCCGAGGGGAGGGGAGGGGGCAATCAGCCCCAGCATTTT. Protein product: CASAEGRGGGNQPQHF.

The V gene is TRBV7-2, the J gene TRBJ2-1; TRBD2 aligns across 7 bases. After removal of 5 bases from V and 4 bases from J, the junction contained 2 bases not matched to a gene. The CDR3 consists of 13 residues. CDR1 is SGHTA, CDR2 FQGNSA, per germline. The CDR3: CASSSGAYNEQFF. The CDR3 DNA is TGTGCCAGCAGCAGCGGGGCATACAATGAGCAGTTCTTC.

The CDR3 sequence is CASSFYGQTYEQYF. The CDR3 DNA is TGTGCCAGCAGCTTTTACGGACAGACCTACGAGCAGTACTTC. This sequence joins TRBV7-6 and TRBJ2-7, with a possible D match to TRBD1 (6 bases). Trimming left V 3 bases short and J 2 bases short, with 11 bases between. This CDR3 region has 14 residues. Germline lookup yields CDR1 SGHVS and CDR2 FNYEAQ.

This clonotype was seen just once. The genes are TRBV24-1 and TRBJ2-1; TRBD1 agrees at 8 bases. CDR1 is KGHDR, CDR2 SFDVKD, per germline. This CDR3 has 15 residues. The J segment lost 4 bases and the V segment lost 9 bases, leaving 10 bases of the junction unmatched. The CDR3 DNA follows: TGTGCCACCGGAGAAACAGGGGGGTCGTACAATGAGCAGTTCTTC. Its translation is CATGETGGSYNEQFF.

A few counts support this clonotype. The CDR3 coding sequence is TGCAGTGCTAGGGGGATCTCCTACAATGAGCAGTTCTTC. Translation: CSARGISYNEQFF. The V call is TRBV20-1, the J call TRBJ2-1; D not certain. Germline lookup yields CDR1 DFQATT and CDR2 SNEGSKA (reference sequence). V lost 3 bases and J 0 bases, leaving 6 bases between the germline ends. The CDR3 consists of 13 residues.